One T cell receptor delta chain is described in this entry. This clone registers as medium-sized (0.01 to 0.1%) within its sample. No cognate antigen has been identified for it. No much larger clonotype is one base removed from it; base qualities were not supplied. This sample also contains other DNA sequences that code for the same CDR3. This sample is part of a study of gammadelta T cells in human blood (dated by TCRdb to the early 2020s). Beyond this particular receptor, the publication reports: In the study, polyclonal expansion of innate gamma-delta T cells immediately after birth was reported to appear to be driven by microbial exposure.

The CDR3 sequence holds 16 residues, the cysteine and phenylalanine included. Left in the record is the CDR3 DNA by itself, 48 bases read in frame from the first base. The V end loses 0 bases and the J end loses 6 bases, and a stretch of 14 bases separates them. The germline V gene yields TSWWSYY for CDR1 and QGS for CDR2. The library was obtained by RT-PCR. The sample was run on an Illumina MiSeq. TCRdb reanalyzed the public reads with the CATT caller, and identical DNA sequences were merged afterwards. The sample table holds under 1,500 delta-chain clones, of which over 25% were seen once. 8.7% of the sample goes to the ten largest clones.

Sequenced sample: non-Vgamma9Vdelta2 gamma-delta T cells from fetal blood. The V gene is TRDV1 and the J gene is TRDJ2; the D gene is not confidently resolved. This TCR came from a human fetus. CDR3 loop: CALGELSTILAAQLFF. The nucleotide sequence is TGTGCTCTTGGGGAACTTTCAACAATTCTGGCAGCACAACTCTTCTTT.